What follows describes a single TCR beta chain. This clonotype was detected ten times or more. The antigen it recognizes is unknown. No much larger clone exists at a distance of one base, and base qualities are not known. The ophthalmopathy patients had moderately to severely active disease, with a Clinical Activity Score of 3 or higher, a NOSPECS grade of 4 or higher, and a disease duration of less than 3 months. Patients with other autoimmune diseases, uncontrolled infections, pregnancy or lactation were excluded. Diagnosis was based on clinical symptoms, serum thyroxine, TRAb, thyroid ultrasound and orbital computed tomography. Using Ficoll-Paque density gradient centrifugation, PBMCs were isolated from 8.5 to 10 ml of fresh peripheral blood. Trizol reagent was used to extract the total RNA, and its quality was then checked on an Agilent 2100 Bioanalyzer. For repertoire sequencing, TCR beta CDR3 regions were amplified from RNA transcripts. The first round of RT-PCR was done with HTBI primers and the Qiagen OneStep RT-PCR kit, and was followed by a second round of multiplex PCR, then size selection and purification. Sequencing of the libraries was carried out on an Illumina HiSeq2000 in paired-end mode with 100 bp reads. As for the authors' bioinformatics: SOAPnuke was used to process the reads, throwing out any read that had adapters, had uncalled bases, had a mean Phred below 15, or lacked an exact constant-primer or identifier match. COPE v1.2.5 was used to merge the high-quality paired reads. Unique nucleotide sequences were defined as clonotypes and aligned to IMGT TRB V, D and J references using MiTCR v1.1. Only V-J combinations with frequency above 0.0001 were analysed, covering approximately 99% of repertoires. For each V-J combination, a TCR clonal expansion and chaos score was defined as the ratio of F50 clonal expansion to chaos observed in the TCRdist matrix. Welch's t-statistics and random forest were used to reduce the features to 10 to 15 V-J combinations, which were then used as input to a naive Bayes classifier. The similarity between thyroid and blood repertoires was quantified using the Morisita-Horn index. TCRdb reran the public reads through fastp at Q25 and MiXCR, keeping productive beta chains. Entries that share a CDR3 protein sequence are merged under the most common genes and DNA. For this entry, the V and J calls and clone size follow TCRdb and not the study's own pipeline. Recorded for this sample are fewer than 400,000 distinct CDR3 sequences; around 19% of them occurred a single time. The top ten clonotypes cover roughly 1.5% of the sample.

Sequences MNHEY (CDR1) and SVGEGT (CDR2) are obtained from the germline V gene. Trimming accounts for 1 base at V and 7 bases at J, while the number of junction bases matched to no gene is 4. The CDR3 runs 15 residues from the cysteine to the phenylalanine. Solely the CDR3 DNA is kept, with 45 bases framed from the first base. The source of the sample is a study of Graves' ophthalmopathy and Graves' hyperthyroidism (dated by TCRdb to the late 2010s). Background for the entire study: Peripheral blood was collected at initial diagnosis, prior to any treatment. TCR beta repertoire signatures were used to distinguish Graves' ophthalmopathy from Graves' hyperthyroidism and to predict progression to ophthalmopathy. In total, 135 blood samples were TCR-sequenced: 40 to 45 ophthalmopathy, under 80 hyperthyroidism and 17 hyperthyroidism-to-ophthalmopathy patients. To explore V-J signatures distinguishing ophthalmopathy from hyperthyroidism, a discovery set of some 100 patients (about 43 ophthalmopathy, 55 to 60 stable hyperthyroidism) was enrolled. An independent validation cohort comprised some 18 hyperthyroidism patients and 15 to 17 patients who later progressed from hyperthyroidism to ophthalmopathy. In more than five hyperthyroidism patients, T-cell repertoires of thyroid tissue and blood were compared. Once sampling was done, hyperthyroidism patients were given methimazole at a starting dose of 30 mg daily, while ophthalmopathy patients were given high-dose intravenous methylprednisolone. For training and testing, the roughly 93 patients in the discovery cohort were randomly divided in a 7:3 ratio. Overall study results and their limits: No statistical method was used to set the sample size in advance, and the investigators knew which group each participant was assigned to. In validation, the model predicted ophthalmopathy progression with more than 70% sensitivity and about 73% specificity; more than ten predicted patients were CT-confirmed with GO in a median of approximately six months. Most of the expanded thyroid clonotypes with a frequency above 0.001 were also detected in blood, and it was suggested that the thyroid immune response may be reflected by blood repertoires. In cross-validation, the 13-signature model distinguished ophthalmopathy from stable hyperthyroidism with almost 90% sensitivity and nearly 82% specificity, and in the test set the corresponding values were approximately 79% and 70%.

Material: peripheral blood. This chain joins TRBV6-2 or TRBV6-3 to TRBJ1-5; TRBD1 agrees with 10 junctional bases. The sequence derives from a woman under 30 with Graves' ophthalmopathy. Donor details come from another sample of the same person, matched by shared clones. The DNA is as follows: TGTGCCAGCAGTTACTGGGACAGGGGAAGCCAGCCCCAGCATTTT. This encodes CASSYWDRGSQPQHF.